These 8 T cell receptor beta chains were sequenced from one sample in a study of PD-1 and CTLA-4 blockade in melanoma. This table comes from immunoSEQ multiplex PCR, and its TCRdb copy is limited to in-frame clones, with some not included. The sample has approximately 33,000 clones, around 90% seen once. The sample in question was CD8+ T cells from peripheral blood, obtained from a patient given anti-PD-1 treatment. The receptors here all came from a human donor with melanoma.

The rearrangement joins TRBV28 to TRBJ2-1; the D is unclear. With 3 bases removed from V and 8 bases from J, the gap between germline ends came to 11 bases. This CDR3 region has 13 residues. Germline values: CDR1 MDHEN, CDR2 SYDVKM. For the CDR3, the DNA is TGTGCCAGCAGTTTGGTGAGGAGCGATGAGCAGTTCTTC. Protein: CASSLVRSDEQFF.

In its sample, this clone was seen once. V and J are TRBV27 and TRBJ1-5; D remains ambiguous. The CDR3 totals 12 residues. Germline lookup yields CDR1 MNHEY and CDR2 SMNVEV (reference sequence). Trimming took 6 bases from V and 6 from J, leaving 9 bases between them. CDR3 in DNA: TGTGCCAGCAGAGGAAAAGCTCAGCCCCAGCATTTT. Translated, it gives CASRGKAQPQHF.

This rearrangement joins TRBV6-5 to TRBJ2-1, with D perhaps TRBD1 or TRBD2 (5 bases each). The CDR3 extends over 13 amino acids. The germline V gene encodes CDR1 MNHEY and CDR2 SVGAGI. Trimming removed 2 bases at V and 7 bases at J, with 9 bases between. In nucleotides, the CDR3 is TGTGCCAGCAGTTACGGGGGACCGAATGAGCAGTTCTTC. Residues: CASSYGGPNEQFF.

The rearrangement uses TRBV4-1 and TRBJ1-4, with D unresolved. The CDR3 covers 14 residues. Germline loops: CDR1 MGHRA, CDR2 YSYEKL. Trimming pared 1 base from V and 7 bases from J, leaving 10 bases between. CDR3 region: CASSQGEWGEKLFF. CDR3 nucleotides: TGCGCCAGCAGCCAAGGCGAATGGGGTGAAAAACTGTTTTTT.

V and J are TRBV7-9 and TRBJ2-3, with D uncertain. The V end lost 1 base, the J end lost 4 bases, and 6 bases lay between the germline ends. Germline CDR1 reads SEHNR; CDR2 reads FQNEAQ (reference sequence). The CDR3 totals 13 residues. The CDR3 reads CASSLGTADTQYF. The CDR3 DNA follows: TGTGCCAGCAGCTTAGGTACTGCAGATACGCAGTATTTT.

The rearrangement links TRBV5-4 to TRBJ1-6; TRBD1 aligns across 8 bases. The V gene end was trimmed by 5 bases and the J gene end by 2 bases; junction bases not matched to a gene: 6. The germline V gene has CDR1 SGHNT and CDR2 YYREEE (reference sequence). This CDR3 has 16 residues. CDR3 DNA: TGTGCCAGCAGTCTACAGGGGGTCACCTATAATTCACCCCTCCACTTT. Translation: CASSLQGVTYNSPLHF.

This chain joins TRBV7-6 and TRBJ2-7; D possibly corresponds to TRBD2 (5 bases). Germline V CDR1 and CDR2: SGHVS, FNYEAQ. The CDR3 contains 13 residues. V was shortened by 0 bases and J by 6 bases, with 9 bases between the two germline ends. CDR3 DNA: TGTGCCAGCAGCTTAGCGAGCGGTGGCGAGCAGTACTTC. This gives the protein CASSLASGGEQYF.

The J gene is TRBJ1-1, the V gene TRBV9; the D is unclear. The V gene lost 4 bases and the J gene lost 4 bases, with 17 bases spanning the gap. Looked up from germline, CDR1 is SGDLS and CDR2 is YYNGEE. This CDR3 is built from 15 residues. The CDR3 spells CASSSLKGEGTEAFF. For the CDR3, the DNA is TGTGCCAGCAGCTCCCTCAAGGGAGAGGGCACTGAAGCTTTCTTT.